This T cell receptor beta chain was captured in a study of cytomegalovirus exposure and HLA in healthy donors. This cohort consisted of healthy bone marrow donors. The germline V gene has CDR1 SNHLY and CDR2 FYNNEI. Trimming took off 4 bases at V and 8 bases at J, with 17 bases between the two ends. The CDR3 is 15 residues long. Primers for the PCR totalled 60 Vbeta and 13 Jbeta. The assay was immunoSEQ multiplex PCR, and TCRdb's table has in-frame clones only and misses some. Of 84,000 or so clones listed, approximately 80% were seen once; the top ten hold 3.3%. The TCR was taken from a man in his fifties in good health and CMV-seronegative. Sequenced: PBMCs. The rearrangement joins TRBV2 to TRBJ1-4; weak D call: TRBD1 (6 bases). The CDR3 is CASSVVQGTWEKLFF. DNA of the CDR3: TGTGCCAGCAGTGTTGTACAGGGCACATGGGAAAAACTGTTTTTT.